The T cell receptor (beta chain) described here comes from a study of CDR3 diversity in severe acne. TCRdb re-analysed the PCR reads in MiXCR, keeping a single row per CDR3 protein. The sample yields about 100,000 distinct CDR3 sequences, roughly half seen once. Germline-derived CDR1 and CDR2 are SGHTA and FQGNSA. This CDR3 has 15 amino acids. Trimming took 5 bases from V and 5 from J; bases not matched to a gene: 9. Sequenced material: blood. The TCR was taken from a male donor with acne. V and J are TRBV7-2 and TRBJ2-7; TRBD2 matches 10 bases. CDR3 bases: TGTGCCAGCAGCCTCCCGATAGCGGGAGGCCACGAGCAGTACTTC. Amino acid sequence: CASSLPIAGGHEQYF. Drawing the rest from reference TRBV7-2 and TRBJ2-7, the complete variable domain is GAGVSQSPSNKVTEKGKDVELRCDPISGHTALYWYRQSLGQGLEFLIYFQGNSAPDKSGLPSDRFSAERTGGSVSTLTIQRTQQEDSAVYLCASSLPIAGGHEQYFGPGTRLTVT.